This entry lists 10 T cell receptor beta chains sequenced from one sample in a study of blood T cell repertoires in COVID-19. Only in-frame clones appear in the TCRdb table, and some are missing; sequencing was by immunoSEQ multiplex PCR. The table shows approximately 90,000 clones, with 60% to 85% occurring only once. What was sequenced was peripheral blood. The source of these receptors is a human donor in a cohort sampled during active COVID-19.

This clone was seen many times. The chain carries TRBV7-2 and TRBJ1-5; perhaps TRBD1 as D (5 bases). The CDR3 is 14 residues long. The germline gives CDR1 SGHTA, CDR2 FQGNSA. Trimming left V 1 base short and J 11 bases short, with 15 bases between. The CDR3 here is CASSLVPTAGSQHF. The CDR3 DNA is TGTGCCAGCAGCTTAGTCCCAACAGCAGGGTCCCAGCATTTT.

This chain links TRBV9 with TRBJ1-4; 7 nucleotides agree with TRBD1. CDR1 is SGDLS, CDR2 YYNGEE, per germline. This CDR3 is 16 amino acids long. Trimming took 4 bases from V and 3 from J; bases not matched to a gene: 9. For the CDR3, the DNA is TGTGCCAGCAGCAGGTTAGGGGGCTTCGCTAATGAAAAACTGTTTTTT. Protein product: CASSRLGGFANEKLFF.

The V and J genes are TRBV28 and TRBJ2-3, with 16 nucleotides matching TRBD2. V lost 6 bases, J lost 2 bases, and 11 bases stayed unmatched. The CDR3 has 19 amino acids. In germline, CDR1 is MDHEN, CDR2 SYDVKM. The CDR3 nucleotides are TGTGCCAGCAGACCGCCGGGACTAGCGGGAGGGCCTTCCACAGATACGCAGTATTTT. This encodes CASRPPGLAGGPSTDTQYF.

J is TRBJ1-6 and V is TRBV19, with a tentative D call TRBD1 (6 bases). Trimming shortened V by 8 bases and J by 4 bases, and 12 bases separated the two germline ends. The CDR3 has 14 residues. Germline V gene lookup returns CDR1 LNHDA and CDR2 SQIVND (reference sequence). The CDR3 coding sequence is TGTGCCAGTTCTGGGCAGGGGTATAATTCACCCCTCCACTTT. Encoded protein: CASSGQGYNSPLHF.

The chain links TRBV2 to TRBJ2-5; a weak D match, TRBD1 (6 bases). CDR1 is SNHLY and CDR2 is FYNNEI in the germline V gene. The V end was cut by 3 bases, the J end by 4 bases, with 9 bases between. This CDR3 spans 13 amino acids. The CDR3, as DNA: TGTGCCAGCAGTGACGCAGGGGTAGAGACCCAGTACTTC. Its translation is CASSDAGVETQYF. The whole variable domain, filled in from reference TRBV2 and TRBJ2-5, reads EPEVTQTPSHQVTQMGQEVILRCVPISNHLYFYWYRQILGQKVEFLVSFYNNEISEKSEIFDDQFSVERPDGSNFTLKIRSTKLEDSAMYFCASSDAGVETQYFGPGTRLLVL.

The chain is built from TRBV9 and TRBJ2-1; 9 nucleotides align to TRBD2. From germline, CDR1 is SGDLS and CDR2 YYNGEE. This CDR3 contains 15 residues. V gave up 0 bases and J gave up 7 bases; unmatched junction bases: 5. For the CDR3, the DNA is TGTGCCAGCAGCGTAGTAGCGGGAGCTAGAAATGAGCAGTTCTTC. This gives the protein CASSVVAGARNEQFF.

DNA for the CDR3: TGTGCCAGCAGTTCTCGACAGGGATCGTACAATGAGCAGTTCTTC. It codes for CASSSRQGSYNEQFF. This chain uses TRBV28 with TRBJ2-1; TRBD1 aligns across 7 bases. From germline, CDR1 is MDHEN and CDR2 SYDVKM. J gave up 4 bases and V 4 bases, and 7 bases lay outside the gene matches. The CDR3 spans 15 residues.

The V and J genes are TRBV2 and TRBJ2-1; TRBD2 aligns across 8 bases. V was clipped by 4 bases and J by 7 bases; unmatched bases: 6. Per the germline V gene, CDR1 is SNHLY and CDR2 is FYNNEI. This CDR3 contains 14 residues. CDR3 sequence reads: CASSVVAGYNEQFF. The CDR3 DNA follows: TGTGCCAGCAGTGTGGTAGCGGGATATAATGAGCAGTTCTTC.

This chain links TRBV4-3 with TRBJ1-2, with TRBD1 identical over 8 bases. The J segment lost 4 bases and the V segment lost 3 bases, leaving 10 bases of the junction unmatched. This CDR3 region has 16 residues. Germline lookup yields CDR1 LGHNA and CDR2 YSLEER. CDR3 loop: CASSQAVTGESYGYTF. CDR3 sequence (DNA): TGCGCCAGCAGCCAGGCTGTGACAGGGGAGTCCTATGGCTACACCTTC.

V is TRBV3-1 (or the pseudogene TRBV3-2) and J is TRBJ2-5, with TRBD2 matching over 8 bases. The CDR3 sequence is 14 residues long. Trimming cost V 5 bases and J 1 base; bases outside gene matches: 3. The germline gives CDR1 LGHDT, CDR2 YNNKEL (reference sequence). The CDR3: CASSSSGIQETQYF. The DNA of the CDR3 is TGTGCCAGCAGCAGTAGCGGGATCCAAGAGACCCAGTACTTC.